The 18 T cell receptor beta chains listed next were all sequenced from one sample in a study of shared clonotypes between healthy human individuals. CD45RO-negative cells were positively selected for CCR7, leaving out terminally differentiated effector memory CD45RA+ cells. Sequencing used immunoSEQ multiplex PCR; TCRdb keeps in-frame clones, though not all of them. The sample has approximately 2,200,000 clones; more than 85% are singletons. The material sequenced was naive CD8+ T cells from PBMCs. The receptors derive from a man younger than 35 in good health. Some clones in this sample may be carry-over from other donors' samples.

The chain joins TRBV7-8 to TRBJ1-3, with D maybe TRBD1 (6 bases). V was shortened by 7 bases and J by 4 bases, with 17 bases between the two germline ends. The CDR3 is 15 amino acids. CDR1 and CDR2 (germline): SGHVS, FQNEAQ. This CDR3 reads CASTTGFSVGNTIYF. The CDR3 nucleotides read TGTGCCAGCACCACAGGGTTCAGCGTCGGAAACACCATATATTTT. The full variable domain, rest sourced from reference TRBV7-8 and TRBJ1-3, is GAGVSQSPRYKVAKRGQDVALRCDPISGHVSLFWYQQALGQGPEFLTYFQNEAQLDKSGLPSDRFFAERPEGSVSTLKIQRTQQEDSAVYLCASTTGFSVGNTIYFGEGSWLTVV.

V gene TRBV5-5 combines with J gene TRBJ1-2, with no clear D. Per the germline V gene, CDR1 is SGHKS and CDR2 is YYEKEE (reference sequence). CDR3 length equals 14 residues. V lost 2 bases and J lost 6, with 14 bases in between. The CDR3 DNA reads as TGTGCCAGCAGCTTTGACATCCTAGGTAATGGCTACACCTTC. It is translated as CASSFDILGNGYTF.

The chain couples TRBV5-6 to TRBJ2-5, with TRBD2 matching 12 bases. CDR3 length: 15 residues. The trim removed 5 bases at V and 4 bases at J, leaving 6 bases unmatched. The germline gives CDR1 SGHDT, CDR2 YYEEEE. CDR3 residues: CASRSSGRARETQYF. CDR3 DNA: TGTGCCAGCAGGTCTAGCGGGAGGGCCCGAGAGACCCAGTACTTC.

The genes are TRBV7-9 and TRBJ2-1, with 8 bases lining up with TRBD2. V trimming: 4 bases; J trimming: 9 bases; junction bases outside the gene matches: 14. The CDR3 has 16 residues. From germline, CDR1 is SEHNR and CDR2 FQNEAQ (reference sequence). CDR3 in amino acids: CASSSIGGALPGEQFF. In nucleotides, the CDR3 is TGTGCCAGCAGCTCCATCGGGGGGGCCTTACCTGGTGAGCAGTTCTTC.

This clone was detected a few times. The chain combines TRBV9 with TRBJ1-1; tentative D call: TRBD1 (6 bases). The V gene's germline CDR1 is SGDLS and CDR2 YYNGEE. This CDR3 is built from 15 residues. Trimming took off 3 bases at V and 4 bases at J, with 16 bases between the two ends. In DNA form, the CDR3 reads TGTGCCAGCAGCGCCCCCTCGGGGGGCGGCACTGAAGCTTTCTTT. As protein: CASSAPSGGGTEAFF.

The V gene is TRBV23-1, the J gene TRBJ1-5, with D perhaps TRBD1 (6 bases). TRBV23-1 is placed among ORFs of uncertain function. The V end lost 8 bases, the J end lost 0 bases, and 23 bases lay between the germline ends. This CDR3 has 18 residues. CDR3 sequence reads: CASETKGVGQHSNQPQHF. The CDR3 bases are TGCGCCAGCGAAACGAAGGGGGTGGGGCAGCATAGCAATCAGCCCCAGCATTTT.

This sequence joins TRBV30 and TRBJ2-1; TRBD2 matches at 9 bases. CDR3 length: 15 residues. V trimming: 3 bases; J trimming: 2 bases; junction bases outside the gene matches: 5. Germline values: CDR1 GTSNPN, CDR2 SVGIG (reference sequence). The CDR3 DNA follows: TGTGCCTGGAGCGGCGGGAGGGCCCCCTACAATGAGCAGTTCTTC. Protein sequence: CAWSGGRAPYNEQFF. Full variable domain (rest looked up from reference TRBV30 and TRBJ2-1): SQTIHQWPATLVQPVGSPLSLECTVEGTSNPNLYWYRQAAGRGLQLLFYSVGIGQISSEVPQNLSASRPQDRQFILSSKKLLLSDSGFYLCAWSGGRAPYNEQFFGPGTRLTVL.

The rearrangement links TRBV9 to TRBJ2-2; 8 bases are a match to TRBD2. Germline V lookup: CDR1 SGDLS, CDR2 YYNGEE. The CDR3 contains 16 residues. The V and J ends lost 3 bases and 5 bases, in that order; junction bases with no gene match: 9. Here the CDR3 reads CASSAVVAGGTGELFF. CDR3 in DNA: TGTGCCAGCAGCGCCGTGGTCGCGGGAGGTACCGGGGAGCTGTTTTTT.

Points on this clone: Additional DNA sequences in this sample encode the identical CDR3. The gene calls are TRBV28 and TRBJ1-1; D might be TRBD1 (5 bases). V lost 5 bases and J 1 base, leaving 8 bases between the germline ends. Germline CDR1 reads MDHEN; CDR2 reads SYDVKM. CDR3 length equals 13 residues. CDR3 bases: TGTGCCAGCAGTCTAACAGGGAACACTGAAGCTTTCTTT. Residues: CASSLTGNTEAFF.

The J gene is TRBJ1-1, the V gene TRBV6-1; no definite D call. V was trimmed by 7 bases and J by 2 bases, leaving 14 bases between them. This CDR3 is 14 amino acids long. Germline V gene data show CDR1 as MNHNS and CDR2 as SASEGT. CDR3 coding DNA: TGTGCCAGCAAAAAAAGAGGGATAAACACTGAAGCTTTCTTT. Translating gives CASKKRGINTEAFF.

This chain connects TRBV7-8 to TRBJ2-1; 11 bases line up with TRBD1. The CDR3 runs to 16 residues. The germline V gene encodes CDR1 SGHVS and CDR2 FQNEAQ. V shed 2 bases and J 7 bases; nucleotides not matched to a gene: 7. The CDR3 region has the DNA TGTGCCAGCAGCTTATTAGGACAGGGGGCTGAGAATGAGCAGTTCTTC. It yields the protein CASSLLGQGAENEQFF.

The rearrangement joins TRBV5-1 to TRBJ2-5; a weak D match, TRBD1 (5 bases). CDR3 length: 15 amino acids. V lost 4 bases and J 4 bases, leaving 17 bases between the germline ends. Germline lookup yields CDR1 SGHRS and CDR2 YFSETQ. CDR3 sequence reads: CASSGWTTMGETQYF. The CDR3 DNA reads TGCGCCAGCAGCGGATGGACAACAATGGGAGAGACCCAGTACTTC.

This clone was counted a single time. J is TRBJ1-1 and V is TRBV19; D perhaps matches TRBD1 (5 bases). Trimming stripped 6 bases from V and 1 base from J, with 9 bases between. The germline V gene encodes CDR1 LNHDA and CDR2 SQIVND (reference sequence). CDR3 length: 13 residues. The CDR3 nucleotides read TGTGCCAGTAGGTGGGGGTCGAACACTGAAGCTTTCTTT. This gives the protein CASRWGSNTEAFF. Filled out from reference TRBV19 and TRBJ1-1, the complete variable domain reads DGGITQSPKYLFRKEGQNVTLSCEQNLNHDAMYWYRQDPGQGLRLIYYSQIVNDFQKGDIAEGYSVSREKKESFPLTVTSAQKNPTAFYLCASRWGSNTEAFFGQGTRLTVV.

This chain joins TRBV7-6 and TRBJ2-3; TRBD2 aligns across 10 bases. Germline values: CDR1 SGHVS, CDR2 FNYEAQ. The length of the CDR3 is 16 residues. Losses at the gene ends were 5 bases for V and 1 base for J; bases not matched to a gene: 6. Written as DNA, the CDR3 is TGTGCCAGCAGCATCCTAGCGGGAGTCGGCACAGATACGCAGTATTTT. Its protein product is CASSILAGVGTDTQYF.

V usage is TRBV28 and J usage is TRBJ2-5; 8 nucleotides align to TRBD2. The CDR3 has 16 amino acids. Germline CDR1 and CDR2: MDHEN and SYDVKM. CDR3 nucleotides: TGTGCGACCCAGTGGCCGGGGGGGGGAGACCAAGAGACCCAGTACTTC. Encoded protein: CATQWPGGGDQETQYF.

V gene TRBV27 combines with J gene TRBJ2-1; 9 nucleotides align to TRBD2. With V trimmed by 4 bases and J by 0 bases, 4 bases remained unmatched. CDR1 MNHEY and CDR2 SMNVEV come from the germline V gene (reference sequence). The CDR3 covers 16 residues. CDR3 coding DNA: TGTGCCAGCAGTTCCCTAGCGGGACTCTCCTACAATGAGCAGTTCTTC. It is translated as CASSSLAGLSYNEQFF.

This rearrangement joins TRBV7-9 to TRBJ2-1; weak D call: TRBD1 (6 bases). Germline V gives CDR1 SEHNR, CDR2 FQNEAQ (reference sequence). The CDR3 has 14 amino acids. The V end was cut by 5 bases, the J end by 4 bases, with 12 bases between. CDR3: CASSDRDTYNEQFF. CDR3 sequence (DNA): TGTGCCAGCAGCGATCGGGACACTTACAATGAGCAGTTCTTC.

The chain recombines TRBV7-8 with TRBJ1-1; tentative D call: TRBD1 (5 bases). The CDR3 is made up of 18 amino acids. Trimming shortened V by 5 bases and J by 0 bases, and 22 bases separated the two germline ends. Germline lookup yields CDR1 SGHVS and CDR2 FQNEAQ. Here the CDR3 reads CASSEEPQGTQMNTEAFF. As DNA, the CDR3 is TGTGCCAGCAGCGAAGAGCCGCAGGGTACCCAAATGAACACTGAAGCTTTCTTT.